This T cell receptor (beta chain) was obtained from a study of T-cell memory formation after mild COVID-19. Study-level information: The two donors had largely donor-specific TCR clusters. Findings of the study overall: A second wave expanding day 15 to 37 was CD4+-biased; contracting clones were balanced. Confirmation was lacking for SARS-CoV-2 specificity of second-wave clones that peaked on day 37.

The CDR3 consists of 15 residues. Germline V gives CDR1 LGHDT, CDR2 YNNKEL (reference sequence). The trim removed 4 bases at V and 7 bases at J, leaving 5 bases unmatched. Employing constant-segment primers, 5'RACE generated TCR alpha and TCR beta cDNA libraries bearing sample barcodes and UMIs. One entry per CDR3 protein, called by TCRdb with MiXCR from the 5' RACE reads. The data hold over 120,000 distinct CDR3 sequences, with roughly a fifth observed a single time. This clonotype was found once. The antigen remains unidentified. V and J are TRBV3-1 and TRBJ2-1; the match to TRBD2 covers 12 bases. The sequenced sample was PBMCs or a T cell subset sorted from them (not recorded which). This clonotype originated in an adult woman who had mild COVID-19 (a few samples of this study predate the infection). Cell type and time point are not known. The CDR3 here is CASSLTSGGGNEQFF. Here the CDR3 DNA reads TGTGCCAGCAGCCTGACTAGCGGGGGCGGGAATGAGCAGTTCTTC.